These 18 T cell receptor beta chains were sequenced from one sample in a study of blood T cells in healthy people across ages. Primers used in a second PCR of roughly 6 to 11 cycles were a sample-barcoded 5' primer and a J-beta primer mix. TCRdb re-derived calls from the 5' RACE reads in MiXCR, one entry per CDR3 protein. The sample holds about 970,000 distinct CDR3 sequences, about 53% seen once. Sequencing input: blood. Every receptor here comes from an older woman in good health.

J is TRBJ1-5 and V is TRBV30, with no clear D. There are 13 residues in the CDR3. V lost 0 bases and J lost 7, with 10 bases in between. Per germline, CDR1 GTSNPN and CDR2 SVGIG (reference sequence). CDR3 residues: CAWSVYGSQPQHF. In nucleotides, the CDR3 is TGTGCCTGGAGTGTATATGGGTCACAGCCCCAGCATTTT.

This sequence joins TRBV9 and TRBJ2-3; possibly TRBD1 for D (6 bases). CDR1 is SGDLS, CDR2 YYNGEE, per germline. Between the trimmed V and J ends, which lost 4 bases and 2 bases, there was a span of 14 bases. This CDR3 region has 15 residues. As DNA, the CDR3 is TGTGCCAGCAGCCTACAGGGTGCTTTCACAGATACGCAGTATTTT. This translates into CASSLQGAFTDTQYF.

A word on this clonotype: A much larger clone sits a single nucleotide away, making a read error possible. This rearrangement joins TRBV29-1 to TRBJ2-1; 8 nucleotides align to TRBD1. The last part of the DNA fits TRBJ2-7 better; the J call may be wrong. Germline values: CDR1 SQVTM, CDR2 ANQGSEA. This CDR3 region has 16 residues. CDR3 in DNA: TGCAGCGTTGAGGGCAGGGGGCAATTCTCCTACAATGAGCAGTACTTC. Translation: CSVEGRGQFSYNEQYF.

V and J are TRBV7-2 and TRBJ1-4; tentatively, D is TRBD1 (5 bases). Trimming took 0 bases from V and 5 from J, leaving 16 bases between them. Germline CDR1 and CDR2: SGHTA and FQGNSA. The CDR3 has 17 amino acids. CDR3 in DNA: TGTGCCAGCAGCTTAGCTGTTTTCGCAGGGAGGAATGAAAAACTGTTTTTT. Protein: CASSLAVFAGRNEKLFF.

V usage is TRBV2 and J usage is TRBJ2-2, with 7 nucleotides matching TRBD1. Germline V lookup: CDR1 SNHLY, CDR2 FYNNEI. The CDR3 runs 15 residues. Unmatched junction bases numbered 7, after V lost 6 bases and J lost 3 bases. The DNA for the CDR3 is TGTGCCAGCAGGGAGTACAGGGGAGACACCGGGGAGCTGTTTTTT. Translation gives CASREYRGDTGELFF.

This chain joins TRBV20-1 and TRBJ2-1; D remains unclear. CDR1 is DFQATT and CDR2 is SNEGSKA in the germline V gene (reference sequence). The CDR3 length is 13 residues. V shed 1 base and J shed 8 bases, with 12 bases lying between them. CDR3: CSARANQVDEQFF. The CDR3 DNA reads TGCAGTGCTAGAGCCAATCAGGTCGATGAGCAGTTCTTC.

This rearrangement joins TRBV4-1 to TRBJ2-3, with 11 bases aligning to TRBD2. Trimming cost V 4 bases and J 2 bases; bases outside gene matches: 5. There are 16 residues in the CDR3. Germline-derived CDR1 and CDR2 are MGHRA and YSYEKL. CDR3 protein: CASSRVAGGPTDTQYF. CDR3 in DNA: TGCGCCAGCAGCCGAGTAGCGGGAGGGCCCACAGATACGCAGTATTTT.

This clonotype was seen only a few times. The chain uses TRBV7-9 and TRBJ2-5, with unresolved D. The CDR3 loop spans 11 amino acids. The germline V gene encodes CDR1 SEHNR and CDR2 FQNEAQ (reference sequence). Trimming left V 5 bases short and J 8 bases short, with 9 bases between. CDR3 DNA: TGTGCCAGCAGCCTAGGCTTCACCCAGTACTTC. Protein: CASSLGFTQYF.

V gene TRBV6-5 combines with J gene TRBJ2-1; TRBD2 agrees at 9 bases. The CDR3 totals 15 residues. Germline V gene data show CDR1 as MNHEY and CDR2 as SVGAGI. The junction had 5 bases not matched to a gene; V was cut back by 4 bases and J by 4 bases. The CDR3 bases are TGTGCCAGCAGTTCTTGGCGGGAGGGGTACAATGAGCAGTTCTTC. Its protein is CASSSWREGYNEQFF.

The rearrangement links TRBV11-2 to TRBJ2-5; 7 nucleotides agree with TRBD2. The CDR3 is 15 amino acids. Losses at the gene ends were 3 bases for V and 4 bases for J; bases not matched to a gene: 8. CDR1 and CDR2 (germline): SGHAT, FQNNGV. The CDR3 DNA sequence: TGTGCCAGCAGCTTGTATGCGGGAGACGTAGAGACCCAGTACTTC. Protein sequence: CASSLYAGDVETQYF.

The genes are TRBV10-1 and TRBJ2-3; no reliable D call. Germline loops: CDR1 WNHNN, CDR2 SYGVQD (reference sequence). CDR3 length: 13 residues. V lost 4 bases and J lost 5, with 10 bases in between. CDR3 nucleotide sequence: TGCGCCAGCAGTGGTCCTCCACAAGATACGCAGTATTTT. Translating gives CASSGPPQDTQYF.

The rearrangement uses TRBV11-1 and TRBJ2-7; possibly TRBD2 for D (6 bases). Between the trimmed V and J ends, which lost 3 bases and 3 bases, there was a span of 12 bases. Per the germline V gene, CDR1 is SGHAT and CDR2 is FQDESV (reference sequence). The CDR3 totals 14 residues. The chain's CDR3 is CASSFAGMSYEQYF. The CDR3 DNA is TGTGCCAGCAGCTTTGCGGGGATGAGCTACGAGCAGTACTTC.

V is TRBV28 and J is TRBJ2-3; 10 positions match TRBD2. The junction had 6 bases not matched to a gene; V was cut back by 4 bases and J by 2 bases. Germline CDR1 reads MDHEN; CDR2 reads SYDVKM. This CDR3 is built from 16 residues. CDR3 coding DNA: TGTGCCAGCAGTTCCCTAGCGGGAGTCCTCACAGATACGCAGTATTTT. Translation gives CASSSLAGVLTDTQYF.

There are a few counts of this clonotype. V is TRBV7-9 and J is TRBJ2-5, with a tentative D call TRBD2 (6 bases). The germline V gene encodes CDR1 SEHNR and CDR2 FQNEAQ (reference sequence). Between the trimmed V and J ends, which lost 7 bases and 7 bases, there was a span of 16 bases. The CDR3 contains 13 residues. CDR3 protein: CASTVMNGGTQYF. CDR3 nucleotide sequence: TGTGCCAGCACCGTTATGAACGGGGGGACCCAGTACTTC.

J is TRBJ2-7 and V is TRBV6-5; D is perhaps TRBD1 (6 bases). Per the germline V gene, CDR1 is MNHEY and CDR2 is SVGAGI. The V end was cut by 6 bases, the J end by 5 bases, with 17 bases between. The CDR3 is 14 amino acids. CDR3 coding DNA: TGTGCCAGCAGAAACAGGGCAGCGAGAAACGAGCAGTACTTC. Protein: CASRNRAARNEQYF.

The rearrangement joins TRBV4-1 to TRBJ2-3; D not certain. The germline CDR1 and CDR2 sequences are MGHRA and YSYEKL. The CDR3 loop spans 13 amino acids. V lost 4 bases, J lost 4 bases, and 9 bases lay in between. The CDR3 is CASSLSLADTQYF. DNA of the CDR3: TGCGCCAGCAGCCTCTCTCTAGCAGATACGCAGTATTTT.

This chain joins TRBV3-1 and TRBJ2-3; a possible D gene is TRBD1 (6 bases). Trimming shortened V by 5 bases and J by 2 bases, and 14 bases separated the two germline ends. The CDR3 runs 15 residues. From germline, CDR1 is LGHDT and CDR2 YNNKEL (reference sequence). CDR3 nucleotides: TGTGCCAGCAGCACGGGACACCAAAACACAGATACGCAGTATTTT. It is translated as CASSTGHQNTDTQYF.

This sequence joins TRBV7-2 and TRBJ2-5, with 7 nucleotides matching TRBD2. The germline CDR1 and CDR2 sequences are SGHTA and FQGNSA. This CDR3 comprises 16 residues. Trimming cost V 0 bases and J 3 bases; bases outside gene matches: 7. The CDR3 coding sequence is TGTGCCAGCAGCTTAGCGGCGGGAGTGGTGGAAGAGACCCAGTACTTC. Amino acids: CASSLAAGVVEETQYF.